This T cell receptor (beta chain) was retrieved from a study of cytomegalovirus exposure and HLA in healthy donors. Study-level results: Highly shared variants forming one cluster were likely a sequencing artifact. Later findings reportedly placed an Asian-associated ancestry cluster below the approximately 670-donor mean for N-insertions.

About this clone itself: The antigen remains undetermined.

The CDR3 runs to 15 residues. V lost 3 bases to trimming and J lost 2 bases, with 14 bases between them. CDR1 is KGHSH, CDR2 LQKENI, per germline. This PCR relied on a set of 60 Vbeta primers and 13 Jbeta primers. Libraries were prepared by immunoSEQ multiplex PCR; TCRdb keeps only in-frame clonotypes and omits some of them. There are roughly 90,000 clones in the sample; approximately 80% occur only once, and around 2% lies in the top ten. This TCR came from a young man in good health and CMV-seronegative. The V and J genes are TRBV18 and TRBJ2-7; D possibly corresponds to TRBD1 (6 bases). Sequenced sample: PBMCs. CDR3 DNA: TGTGCCAGCTCACCCCAGGACAGCTCACCCTACGAGCAGTACTTC. Translating it yields CASSPQDSSPYEQYF. Full variable domain (missing parts from reference TRBV18 and TRBJ2-7): NAGVMQNPRHLVRRRGQEARLRCSPMKGHSHVYWYRQLPEEGLKFMVYLQKENIIDESGMPKERFSAEFPKEGPSILRIQQVVRGDSAAYFCASSPQDSSPYEQYFGPGTRLTVT.